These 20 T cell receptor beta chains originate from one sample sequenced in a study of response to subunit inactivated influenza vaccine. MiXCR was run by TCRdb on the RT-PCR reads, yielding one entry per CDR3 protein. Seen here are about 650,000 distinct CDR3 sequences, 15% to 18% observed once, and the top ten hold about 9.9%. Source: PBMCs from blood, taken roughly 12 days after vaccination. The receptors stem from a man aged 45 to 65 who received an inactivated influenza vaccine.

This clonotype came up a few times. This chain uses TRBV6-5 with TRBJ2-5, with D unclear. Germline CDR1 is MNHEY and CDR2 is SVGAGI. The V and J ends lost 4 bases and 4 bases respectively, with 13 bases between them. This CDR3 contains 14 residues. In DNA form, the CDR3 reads TGTGCCAGCAGTTCCATTACGTCGGGAGAGACCCAGTACTTC. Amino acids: CASSSITSGETQYF.

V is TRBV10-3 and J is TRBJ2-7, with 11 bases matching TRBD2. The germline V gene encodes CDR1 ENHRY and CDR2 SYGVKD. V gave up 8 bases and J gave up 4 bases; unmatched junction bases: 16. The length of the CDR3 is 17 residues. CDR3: CAIQSTSGTPSRYEQYF. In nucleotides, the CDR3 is TGTGCCATCCAATCGACTAGCGGGACCCCCTCAAGGTACGAGCAGTACTTC.

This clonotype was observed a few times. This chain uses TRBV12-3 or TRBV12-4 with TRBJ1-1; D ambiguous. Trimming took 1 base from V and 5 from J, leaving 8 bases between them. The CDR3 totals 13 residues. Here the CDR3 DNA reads TGTGCCAGCAGTTTAGGGGTGGTAACTGAAGCTTTCTTT. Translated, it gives CASSLGVVTEAFF.

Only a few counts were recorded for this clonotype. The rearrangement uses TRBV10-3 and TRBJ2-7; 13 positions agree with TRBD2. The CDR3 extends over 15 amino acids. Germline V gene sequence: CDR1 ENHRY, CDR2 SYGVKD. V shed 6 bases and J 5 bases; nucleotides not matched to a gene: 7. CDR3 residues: CAIRPGTSGTDEQYF. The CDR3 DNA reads TGTGCCATCAGACCCGGGACTAGCGGGACAGACGAGCAGTACTTC.

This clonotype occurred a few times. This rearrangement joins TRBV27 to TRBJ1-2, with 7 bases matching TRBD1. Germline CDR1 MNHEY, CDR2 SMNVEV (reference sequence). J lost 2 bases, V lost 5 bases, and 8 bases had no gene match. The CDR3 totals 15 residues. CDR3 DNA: TGTGCCAGCAGTGAGTCCAAGGACAGGAACTATGGCTACACCTTC. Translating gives CASSESKDRNYGYTF.

The CDR3, as DNA: TGTGCCAGCAGTTTTCGGGGAGGATGGCAGCCCCAGCATTTT. It specifies CASSFRGGWQPQHF. The chain uses TRBV12-3 or TRBV12-4 and TRBJ1-5; D gene uncertain. Trimming stripped 3 bases from V and 7 bases from J, with 13 bases between. The CDR3 runs to 14 residues.

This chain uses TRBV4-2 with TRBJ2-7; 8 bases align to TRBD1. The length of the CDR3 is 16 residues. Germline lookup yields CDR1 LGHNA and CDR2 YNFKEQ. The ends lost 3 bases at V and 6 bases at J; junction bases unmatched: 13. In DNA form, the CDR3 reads TGTGCCAGCAGCCAGGAAGCTCCGGACAGGGCAGGCGAGCAGTACTTC. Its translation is CASSQEAPDRAGEQYF.

The CDR3: CASSFRRTDTQYF. The CDR3 DNA sequence: TGTGCCAGCAGCTTTCGGCGGACAGATACGCAGTATTTT. V and J are TRBV7-8 and TRBJ2-3, with D hard to call. From germline, CDR1 is SGHVS and CDR2 FQNEAQ. V gave up 3 bases and J gave up 3 bases, with 7 bases separating them. This CDR3 comprises 13 residues.

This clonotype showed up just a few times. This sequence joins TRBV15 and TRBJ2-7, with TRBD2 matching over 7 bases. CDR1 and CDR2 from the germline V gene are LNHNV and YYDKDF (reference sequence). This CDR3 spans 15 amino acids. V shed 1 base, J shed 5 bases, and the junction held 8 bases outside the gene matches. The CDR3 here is CATSRGGGSIHEQYF. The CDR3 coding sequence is TGTGCCACCAGCAGAGGGGGCGGGAGTATCCACGAGCAGTACTTC.

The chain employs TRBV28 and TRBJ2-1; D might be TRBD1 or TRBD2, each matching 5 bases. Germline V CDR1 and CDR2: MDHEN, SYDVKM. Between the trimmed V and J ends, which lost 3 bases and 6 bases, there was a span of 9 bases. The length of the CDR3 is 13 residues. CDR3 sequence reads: CASSFGASNEQFF. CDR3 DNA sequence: TGTGCCAGCAGTTTCGGGGCTAGCAATGAGCAGTTCTTC.

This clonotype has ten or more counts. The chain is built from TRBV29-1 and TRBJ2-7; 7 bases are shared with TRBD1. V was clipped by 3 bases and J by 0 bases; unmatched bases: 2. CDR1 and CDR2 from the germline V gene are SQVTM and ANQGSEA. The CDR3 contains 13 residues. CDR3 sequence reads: CSVEGDSSYEQYF. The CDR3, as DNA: TGCAGCGTTGAGGGGGACAGCTCCTACGAGCAGTACTTC.

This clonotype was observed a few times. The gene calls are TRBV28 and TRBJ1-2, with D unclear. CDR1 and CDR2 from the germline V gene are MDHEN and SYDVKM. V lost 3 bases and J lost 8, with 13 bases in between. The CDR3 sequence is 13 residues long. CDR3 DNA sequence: TGTGCCAGCAGTTTGGGCATCGATAGAGGCTACACCTTC. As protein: CASSLGIDRGYTF.

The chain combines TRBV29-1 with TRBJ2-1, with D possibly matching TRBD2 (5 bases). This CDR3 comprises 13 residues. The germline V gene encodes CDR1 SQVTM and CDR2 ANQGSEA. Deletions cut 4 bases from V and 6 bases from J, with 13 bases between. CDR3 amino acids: CSVGTRGGNEQFF. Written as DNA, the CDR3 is TGCAGCGTTGGGACTCGTGGAGGCAATGAGCAGTTCTTC.

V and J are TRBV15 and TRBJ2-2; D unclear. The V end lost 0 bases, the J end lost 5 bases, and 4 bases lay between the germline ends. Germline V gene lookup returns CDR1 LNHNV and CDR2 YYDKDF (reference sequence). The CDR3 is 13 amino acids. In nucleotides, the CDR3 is TGTGCCACCAGCAGAGATCAAACCGGGGAGCTGTTTTTT. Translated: CATSRDQTGELFF.

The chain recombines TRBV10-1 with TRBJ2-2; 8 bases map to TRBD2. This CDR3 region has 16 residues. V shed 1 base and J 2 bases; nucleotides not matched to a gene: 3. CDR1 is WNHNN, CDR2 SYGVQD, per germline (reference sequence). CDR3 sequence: CASSELAGPNTGELFF. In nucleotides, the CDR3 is TGCGCCAGCAGTGAGTTAGCGGGACCCAACACCGGGGAGCTGTTTTTT.

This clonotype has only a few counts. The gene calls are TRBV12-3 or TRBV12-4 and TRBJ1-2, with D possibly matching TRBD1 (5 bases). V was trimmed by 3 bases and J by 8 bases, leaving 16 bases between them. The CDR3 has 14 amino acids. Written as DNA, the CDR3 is TGTGCCAGCAGTTTGAGCCAGGGAGTGGGCGGCTACACCTTC. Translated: CASSLSQGVGGYTF.

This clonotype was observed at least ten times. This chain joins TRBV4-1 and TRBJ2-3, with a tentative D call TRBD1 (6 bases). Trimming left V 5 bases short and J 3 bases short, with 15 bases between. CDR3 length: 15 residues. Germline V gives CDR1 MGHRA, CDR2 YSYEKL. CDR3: CASSGQQGVTDTQYF. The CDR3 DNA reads TGCGCCAGCAGCGGCCAACAGGGTGTGACAGATACGCAGTATTTT.

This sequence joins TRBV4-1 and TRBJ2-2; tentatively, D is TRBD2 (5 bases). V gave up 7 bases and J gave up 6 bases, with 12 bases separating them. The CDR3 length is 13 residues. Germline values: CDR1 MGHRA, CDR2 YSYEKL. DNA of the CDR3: TGCGCCAGCACCTCGATGGGAGCCGGGGAGCTGTTTTTT. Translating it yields CASTSMGAGELFF.

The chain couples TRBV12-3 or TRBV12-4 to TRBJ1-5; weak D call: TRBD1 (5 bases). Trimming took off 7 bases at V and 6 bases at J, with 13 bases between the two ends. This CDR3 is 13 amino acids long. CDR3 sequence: CASTPGLIQPQHF. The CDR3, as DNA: TGTGCCAGCACCCCAGGGCTGATTCAGCCCCAGCATTTT.

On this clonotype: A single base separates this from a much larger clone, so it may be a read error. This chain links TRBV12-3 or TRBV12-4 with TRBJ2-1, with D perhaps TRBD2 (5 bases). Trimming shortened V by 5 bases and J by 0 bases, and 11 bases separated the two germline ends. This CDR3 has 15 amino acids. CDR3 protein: CASSASRSSYNEQFF. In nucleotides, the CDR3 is TGTGCCAGCAGTGCTAGCCGGAGCTCCTACAATGAGCAGTTCTTC.